Sequencing of this T cell receptor beta chain was carried out in a study of cytomegalovirus exposure and HLA in healthy donors (dated by TCRdb to between 2016 and 2019). Background on the whole study: The 650 to 800 repertoires of the first cohort and the 95 to 150 validation repertoires were produced on the same platform, according to a later analysis. The study aimed to test whether cataloging public T cell receptors could reveal signatures of past pathogen exposure. A separate validation cohort of about 110 different subjects was used in addition to the 666-subject first cohort. High-throughput TCR immunosequencing, statistical association of individual TCRs with disease status, and machine learning were combined to predict cytomegalovirus infection status. Results the study describes overall, beyond this receptor: A few of the identified cytomegalovirus-associated TCR beta chains were confirmed in vitro to be specific for cytomegalovirus antigens. Most TCR sequences were seen in very few donors, while some public TCRs were found in many individuals. Of the cluster scores, 85% to 95% were above 0 in a later analysis, which found that TCRs clustered in the first cohort also tended to co-occur in the 120 validation repertoires. Cytomegalovirus status was reported to be diagnosed by the classifier with high specificity and sensitivity in both the original and validation cohorts. A later analysis had no HLA typing for the validation cohort, so co-occurrence there was scored across all 130 or so repertoires. It was suggested by the authors that the approach could potentially be generalized to other disease states and immunological phenotypes. The study listed approximately 150 TCR beta chains as associated with cytomegalovirus.

About this clone: Its antigen specificity is not known. Per-base quality was not reported, and no clone a single base away is much larger than it.

Donors formed part of the validation cohort, which comprised 120 subjects and was distinct from the first cohort of over 500 subjects. The library was obtained by the immunoSEQ multiplex PCR assay. The original pipeline was this. A statistical classification framework was built for diagnosing cytomegalovirus status from the catalog of TCR beta chain sequences. TCRdb re-hosts the immuneACCESS table, in-frame sequences only. Its copies lack some clones; in the studies checked, an unresolved V gene accounts for under half of them, and the cause for the rest is not known. V and J calls and clone size are given by that table; D and trimming were obtained from the DNA. This sample is represented by about 160,000 clones; 91% of them were singletons. Together, the top ten hold roughly 3% of the sample. The CDR3, cysteine through phenylalanine, is 15 amino acids long. Of all the DNA, just the CDR3 is kept, 45 bases in frame from base 1. The germline V gene (reference sequence) supplies CDR1 SEHNR and CDR2 FQNEAQ. Here V drops 7 bases and J drops 0 bases, and the junction holds 5 bases not matched to any gene.

The chain uses TRBV7-9 and TRBJ1-4; the central 7 bases match TRBD1. The source is a woman between 18 and 29 years old in good health and CMV-seropositive. Material for sequencing was PBMCs. The base sequence is TGTGCCAGCATCAAAGGACAGGCAACTAATGAAAAACTGTTTTTT. The encoded protein is CASIKGQATNEKLFF.